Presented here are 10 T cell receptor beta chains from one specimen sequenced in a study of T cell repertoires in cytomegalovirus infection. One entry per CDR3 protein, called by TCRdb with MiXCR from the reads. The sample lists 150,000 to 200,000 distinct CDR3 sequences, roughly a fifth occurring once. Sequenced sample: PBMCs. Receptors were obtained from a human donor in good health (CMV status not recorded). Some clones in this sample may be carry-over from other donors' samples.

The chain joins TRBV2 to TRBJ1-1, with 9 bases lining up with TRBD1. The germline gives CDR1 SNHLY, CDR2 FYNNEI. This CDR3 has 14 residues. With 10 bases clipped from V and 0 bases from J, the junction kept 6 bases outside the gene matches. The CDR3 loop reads CATGQGNMNTEAFF. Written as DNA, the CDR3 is TGTGCCACCGGACAGGGGAACATGAACACTGAAGCTTTCTTT.

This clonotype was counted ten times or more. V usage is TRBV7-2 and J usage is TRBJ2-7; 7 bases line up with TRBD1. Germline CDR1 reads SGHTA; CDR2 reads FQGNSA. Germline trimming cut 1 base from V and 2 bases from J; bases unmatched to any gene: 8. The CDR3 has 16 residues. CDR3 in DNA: TGTGCCAGCAGCTTAGTTTACAGGGGCCCACCCTACGAGCAGTACTTC. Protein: CASSLVYRGPPYEQYF. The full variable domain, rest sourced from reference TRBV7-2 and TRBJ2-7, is GAGVSQSPSNKVTEKGKDVELRCDPISGHTALYWYRQSLGQGLEFLIYFQGNSAPDKSGLPSDRFSAERTGGSVSTLTIQRTQQEDSAVYLCASSLVYRGPPYEQYFGPGTRLTVT.

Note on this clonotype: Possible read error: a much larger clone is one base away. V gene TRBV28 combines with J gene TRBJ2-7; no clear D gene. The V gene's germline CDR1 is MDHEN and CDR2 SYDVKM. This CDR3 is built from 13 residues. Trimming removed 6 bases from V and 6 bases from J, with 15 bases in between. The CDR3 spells CASSNDAIGEQYF. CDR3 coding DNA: TGTGCCAGCAGCAACGACGCAATTGGCGAGCAGTACTTC.

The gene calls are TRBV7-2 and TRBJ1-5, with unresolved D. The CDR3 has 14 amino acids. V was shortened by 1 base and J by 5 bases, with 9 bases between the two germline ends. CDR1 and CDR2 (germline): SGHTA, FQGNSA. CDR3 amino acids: CASSLVVTYQPQHF. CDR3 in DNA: TGTGCCAGCAGCTTAGTGGTCACCTATCAGCCCCAGCATTTT.

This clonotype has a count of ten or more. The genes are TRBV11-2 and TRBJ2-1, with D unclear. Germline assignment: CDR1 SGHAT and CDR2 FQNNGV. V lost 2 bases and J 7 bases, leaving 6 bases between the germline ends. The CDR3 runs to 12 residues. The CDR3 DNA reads TGTGCCAGCAGCTTATACGGGAATGAGCAGTTCTTC. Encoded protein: CASSLYGNEQFF. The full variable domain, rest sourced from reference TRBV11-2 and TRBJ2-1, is EAGVAQSPRYKIIEKRQSVAFWCNPISGHATLYWYQQILGQGPKLLIQFQNNGVVDDSQLPKDRFSAERLKGVDSTLKIQPAKLEDSAVYLCASSLYGNEQFFGPGTRLTVL.

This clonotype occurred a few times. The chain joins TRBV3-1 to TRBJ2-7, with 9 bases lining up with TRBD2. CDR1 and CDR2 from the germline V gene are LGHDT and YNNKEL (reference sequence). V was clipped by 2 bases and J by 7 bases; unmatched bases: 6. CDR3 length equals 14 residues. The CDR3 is CASSQTSGPLEQYF. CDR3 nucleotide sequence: TGTGCCAGCAGCCAAACTAGCGGGCCCTTAGAGCAGTACTTC.

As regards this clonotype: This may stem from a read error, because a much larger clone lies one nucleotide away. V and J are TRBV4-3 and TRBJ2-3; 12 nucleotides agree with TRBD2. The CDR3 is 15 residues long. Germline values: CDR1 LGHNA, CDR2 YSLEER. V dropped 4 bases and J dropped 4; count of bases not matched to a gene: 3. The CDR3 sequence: CASSRSSGRADTQYF. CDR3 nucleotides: TGCGCCAGCAGCCGGTCTAGCGGGAGGGCAGATACGCAGTATTTT.

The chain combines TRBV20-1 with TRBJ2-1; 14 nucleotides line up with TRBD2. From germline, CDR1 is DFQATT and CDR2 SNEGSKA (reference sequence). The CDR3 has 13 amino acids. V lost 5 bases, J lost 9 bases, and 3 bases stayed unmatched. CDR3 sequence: CSARLAGGVEQFF. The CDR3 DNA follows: TGCAGTGCTCGACTAGCGGGAGGGGTTGAGCAGTTCTTC.

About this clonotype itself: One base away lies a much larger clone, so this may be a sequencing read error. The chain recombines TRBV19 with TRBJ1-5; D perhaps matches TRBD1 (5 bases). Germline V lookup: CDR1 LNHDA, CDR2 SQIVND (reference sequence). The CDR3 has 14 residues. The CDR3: CAGSIPGINQPQHF. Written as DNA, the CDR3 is TGTGCCGGTAGTATACCAGGGATTAATCAGCCCCAGCATTTT. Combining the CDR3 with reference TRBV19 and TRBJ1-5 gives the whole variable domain DGGITQSPKYLFRKEGQNVTLSCEQNLNHDAMYWYRQDPGQGLRLIYYSQIVNDFQKGDIAEGYSVSREKKESFPLTVTSAQKNPTAFYLCAGSIPGINQPQHFGDGTRLSIL.

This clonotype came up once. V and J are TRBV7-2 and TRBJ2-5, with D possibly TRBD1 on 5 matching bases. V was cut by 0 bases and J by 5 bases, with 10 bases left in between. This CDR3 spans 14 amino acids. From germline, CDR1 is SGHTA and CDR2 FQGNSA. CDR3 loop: CTSSLANRQETQYF. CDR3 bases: TGTACCAGCAGCTTAGCGAACAGACAGGAGACCCAGTACTTC. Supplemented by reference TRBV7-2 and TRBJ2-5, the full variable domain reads GAGVSQSPSNKVTEKGKDVELRCDPISGHTALYWYRQSLGQGLEFLIYFQGNSAPDKSGLPSDRFSAERTGGSVSTLTIQRTQQEDSAVYLCTSSLANRQETQYFGPGTRLLVL.